This T cell receptor (beta chain) stems from a study of T cell repertoires in cytomegalovirus infection. V shed 6 bases and J shed 9 bases, with 21 bases lying between them. Germline CDR1 MDHEN, CDR2 SYDVKM. CDR3 length: 15 amino acids. TCRdb reprocessed the reads via MiXCR and lists one record per CDR3 protein. The profile shows about 130,000 distinct CDR3 sequences, 7.5% to 9% of them singletons. In this sample, this clonotype turned up many times. This rearrangement joins TRBV28 to TRBJ2-1; weak D call: TRBD1 (8 bases). This receptor was obtained from a human donor in good health (CMV status not recorded). Some clones in this sample may be carry-over from other donors' samples. Sequencing was done on a sample of PBMCs. CDR3 coding DNA: TGTGCCAGCAGCTTACAGGGGGGGTCTGGAGCTGAGCAGTTCTTC. Translating gives CASSLQGGSGAEQFF.